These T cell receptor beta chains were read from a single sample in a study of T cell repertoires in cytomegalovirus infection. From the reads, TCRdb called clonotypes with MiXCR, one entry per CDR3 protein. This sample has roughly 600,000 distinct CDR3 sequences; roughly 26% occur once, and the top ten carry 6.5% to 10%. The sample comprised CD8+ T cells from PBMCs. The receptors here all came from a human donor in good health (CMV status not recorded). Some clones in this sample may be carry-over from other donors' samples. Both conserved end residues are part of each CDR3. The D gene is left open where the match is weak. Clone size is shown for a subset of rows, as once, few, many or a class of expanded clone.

cdr3_aa: CAISDGNRGKSEQYF
cdr3_nt: TGTGCCATCAGTGATGGGAACAGGGGGAAATCCGAGCAGTACTTC
cdr3_length: 15
v_call: TRBV10-3
j_call: TRBJ2-7
d_call: TRBD1
clone_size: few

cdr3_aa: CASRRSADTQYF
cdr3_nt: TGTGCCAGCAGAAGATCTGCAGATACGCAGTATTTT
cdr3_length: 12
v_call: TRBV7-9
j_call: TRBJ2-3
d_call: .
clone_size: .

cdr3_aa: CSVMGGAYEQYF
cdr3_nt: TGCAGCGTTATGGGGGGAGCCTACGAGCAGTACTTC
cdr3_length: 12
v_call: TRBV29-1
j_call: TRBJ2-7
d_call: .
clone_size: few

cdr3_aa: CASSMDSVSTDTQYF
cdr3_nt: TGTGCCAGTAGTATGGACAGTGTTAGCACAGATACGCAGTATTTT
cdr3_length: 15
v_call: TRBV19
j_call: TRBJ2-3
d_call: .
clone_size: .

cdr3_aa: CASSFSTDGYNEQFF
cdr3_nt: TGTGCCAGCAGCTTCAGTACAGATGGGTACAATGAGCAGTTCTTC
cdr3_length: 15
v_call: TRBV7-3
j_call: TRBJ2-1
d_call: .
clone_size: .

cdr3_aa: CASSYGNYGTGELFF
cdr3_nt: TGTGCCAGCAGTTACGGGAACTACGGCACCGGGGAGCTGTTTTTT
cdr3_length: 15
v_call: TRBV6-5
j_call: TRBJ2-2
d_call: .
clone_size: .

cdr3_aa: CSVDPQNYNEQFF
cdr3_nt: TGCAGCGTTGATCCACAGAACTACAATGAGCAGTTCTTC
cdr3_length: 13
v_call: TRBV29-1
j_call: TRBJ2-1
d_call: .
clone_size: few

cdr3_aa: CASSYQGYSPGANVLTF
cdr3_nt: TGTGCCAGCAGTTACCAGGGGTACTCCCCTGGGGCCAACGTCCTGACTTTC
cdr3_length: 17
v_call: TRBV12-3/TRBV12-4
j_call: TRBJ2-6
d_call: .
clone_size: .

cdr3_aa: CASGTGDQYTQYF
cdr3_nt: TGTGCCAGCGGGACAGGGGATCAATATACGCAGTATTTT
cdr3_length: 13
v_call: TRBV27
j_call: TRBJ2-3
d_call: TRBD1
clone_size: .

cdr3_aa: CASSPWTDPTSYEQYF
cdr3_nt: TGTGCCAGCAGCCCGTGGACAGACCCTACATCCTACGAGCAGTACTTC
cdr3_length: 16
v_call: TRBV7-2
j_call: TRBJ2-7
d_call: .
clone_size: many

cdr3_aa: CSARPSGGLAGELFF
cdr3_nt: TGCAGTGCTAGGCCAAGCGGGGGCCTGGCCGGGGAGCTGTTTTTT
cdr3_length: 15
v_call: TRBV20-1
j_call: TRBJ2-2
d_call: TRBD2
clone_size: .

cdr3_aa: CATSRDTGELFF
cdr3_nt: TGTGCTACTTCGCGCGACACCGGGGAGCTGTTTTTT
cdr3_length: 12
v_call: TRBV19
j_call: TRBJ2-2
d_call: .
clone_size: .

cdr3_aa: CASSSILASAGELFF
cdr3_nt: TGTGCCAGCAGCTCTATCCTAGCGTCGGCCGGGGAGCTGTTTTTT
cdr3_length: 15
v_call: TRBV7-9
j_call: TRBJ2-2
d_call: .
clone_size: .

cdr3_aa: CASSFSATGTDEQFF
cdr3_nt: TGTGCCAGCAGTTTTTCAGCCACAGGAACCGATGAGCAGTTCTTC
cdr3_length: 15
v_call: TRBV28
j_call: TRBJ2-1
d_call: .
clone_size: few

cdr3_aa: CASSVLRGKGYEAFF
cdr3_nt: TGTGCCAGCAGTGTTCTTAGGGGCAAGGGGTATGAAGCTTTCTTT
cdr3_length: 15
v_call: TRBV2
j_call: TRBJ1-1
d_call: .
clone_size: many

cdr3_aa: CASNRANQETQYF
cdr3_nt: TGTGCCAGCAACAGGGCGAACCAAGAGACCCAGTACTTC
cdr3_length: 13
v_call: TRBV12-3/TRBV12-4
j_call: TRBJ2-5
d_call: .
clone_size: many

cdr3_aa: CAISEVASGGPQETQYF
cdr3_nt: TGTGCCATCAGTGAGGTGGCTAGCGGGGGCCCACAAGAGACCCAGTACTTC
cdr3_length: 17
v_call: TRBV10-3
j_call: TRBJ2-5
d_call: TRBD2
clone_size: many

cdr3_aa: CASSPRISYNSPLHF
cdr3_nt: TGTGCCAGCAGTCCCAGGATTTCCTATAATTCACCCCTCCACTTT
cdr3_length: 15
v_call: TRBV27
j_call: TRBJ1-6
d_call: .
clone_size: many

cdr3_aa: CASSLTSGGANSFSYNEQFF
cdr3_nt: TGTGCCAGCAGTTTGACTAGCGGGGGGGCTAATTCTTTCTCCTACAATGAGCAGTTCTTC
cdr3_length: 20
v_call: TRBV28
j_call: TRBJ2-1
d_call: TRBD2
clone_size: .

cdr3_aa: CASSPEGLAIRTDTQYF
cdr3_nt: TGTGCCAGCAGTCCCGAAGGACTAGCGATTCGCACAGATACGCAGTATTTT
cdr3_length: 17
v_call: TRBV27
j_call: TRBJ2-3
d_call: TRBD2
clone_size: .

cdr3_aa: CASSYSFSGQPQHF
cdr3_nt: TGTGCCAGCAGTTACTCATTCTCTGGACAGCCCCAGCATTTT
cdr3_length: 14
v_call: TRBV6-6
j_call: TRBJ1-5
d_call: .
clone_size: few

cdr3_aa: CVSSRDRRETQYF
cdr3_nt: TGTGTCAGCAGCCGGGACAGGAGAGAGACCCAGTACTTC
cdr3_length: 13
v_call: TRBV7-4
j_call: TRBJ2-5
d_call: TRBD1
clone_size: .

cdr3_aa: CATSRSQVMNTEAFF
cdr3_nt: TGTGCCACCAGCAGATCACAGGTTATGAACACTGAAGCTTTCTTT
cdr3_length: 15
v_call: TRBV15
j_call: TRBJ1-1
d_call: .
clone_size: .

cdr3_aa: CASRSRTSGGYTDTQYF
cdr3_nt: TGTGCCAGCCGCTCTAGGACTAGCGGGGGGTACACAGATACGCAGTATTTT
cdr3_length: 17
v_call: TRBV28
j_call: TRBJ2-3
d_call: TRBD2
clone_size: few

cdr3_aa: CASSFLPRGDTDTQYF
cdr3_nt: TGTGCCAGCAGCTTTTTGCCTCGGGGGGACACAGATACGCAGTATTTT
cdr3_length: 16
v_call: TRBV7-9
j_call: TRBJ2-3
d_call: TRBD2
clone_size: few

cdr3_aa: CASSSPAADTQYF
cdr3_nt: TGTGCCAGCAGTTCCCCAGCCGCAGATACGCAGTATTTT
cdr3_length: 13
v_call: TRBV6-2/TRBV6-3
j_call: TRBJ2-3
d_call: .
clone_size: few

cdr3_aa: CSARSRQATNEKLFF
cdr3_nt: TGCAGTGCTAGATCCCGGCAGGCAACTAATGAAAAACTGTTTTTT
cdr3_length: 15
v_call: TRBV20-1
j_call: TRBJ1-4
d_call: .
clone_size: few

cdr3_aa: CASSYNSFGVDTEAFF
cdr3_nt: TGTGCCAGCAGTTACAACAGTTTCGGGGTTGACACTGAAGCTTTCTTT
cdr3_length: 16
v_call: TRBV6-5
j_call: TRBJ1-1
d_call: .
clone_size: .

cdr3_aa: CASSQMGTDGYTF
cdr3_nt: TGTGCCAGCAGCCAGATGGGGACAGACGGCTACACCTTC
cdr3_length: 13
v_call: TRBV14
j_call: TRBJ1-2
d_call: TRBD1
clone_size: few

cdr3_aa: CASSSGLVSLDTQYF
cdr3_nt: TGTGCCAGCAGTTCCGGACTAGTCTCCCTTGATACGCAGTATTTT
cdr3_length: 15
v_call: TRBV6-2/TRBV6-3
j_call: TRBJ2-3
d_call: TRBD2
clone_size: .

cdr3_aa: CASSDSPGNEQFF
cdr3_nt: TGTGCCAGCAGTGACTCCCCCGGGAATGAGCAGTTCTTC
cdr3_length: 13
v_call: TRBV6-4
j_call: TRBJ2-1
d_call: .
clone_size: few

cdr3_aa: CASSLPPGQGDNEQFF
cdr3_nt: TGTGCCAGCAGCTTACCCCCGGGACAGGGAGACAATGAGCAGTTCTTC
cdr3_length: 16
v_call: TRBV7-9
j_call: TRBJ2-1
d_call: TRBD1
clone_size: few

cdr3_aa: CASKVGTHAKNIQYF
cdr3_nt: TGTGCCAGCAAGGTCGGGACTCACGCCAAAAACATTCAGTACTTC
cdr3_length: 15
v_call: TRBV6-5
j_call: TRBJ2-4
d_call: .
clone_size: few

cdr3_aa: CASNTATYNEQFF
cdr3_nt: TGTGCCAGCAACACGGCCACCTACAATGAGCAGTTCTTC
cdr3_length: 13
v_call: TRBV6-2/TRBV6-3
j_call: TRBJ2-1
d_call: .
clone_size: .

cdr3_aa: CAISESTSPSAYGYTF
cdr3_nt: TGTGCCATCAGTGAGTCGACGTCTCCTAGTGCCTATGGCTACACCTTC
cdr3_length: 16
v_call: TRBV10-3
j_call: TRBJ1-2
d_call: .
clone_size: .

cdr3_aa: CASSDPDRGENNEQFF
cdr3_nt: TGTGCCAGCAGTGACCCCGACAGGGGGGAGAACAATGAGCAGTTCTTC
cdr3_length: 16
v_call: TRBV12-3/TRBV12-4
j_call: TRBJ2-1
d_call: TRBD1
clone_size: .

cdr3_aa: CASSFTGEARETQYF
cdr3_nt: TGTGCCAGCAGCTTTACCGGTGAGGCGAGAGAGACCCAGTACTTC
cdr3_length: 15
v_call: TRBV7-9
j_call: TRBJ2-5
d_call: .
clone_size: few

cdr3_aa: CSALGPLFRETQYF
cdr3_nt: TGCAGCGCCCTTGGCCCTTTATTTAGGGAGACCCAGTACTTC
cdr3_length: 14
v_call: TRBV29-1
j_call: TRBJ2-5
d_call: .
clone_size: .